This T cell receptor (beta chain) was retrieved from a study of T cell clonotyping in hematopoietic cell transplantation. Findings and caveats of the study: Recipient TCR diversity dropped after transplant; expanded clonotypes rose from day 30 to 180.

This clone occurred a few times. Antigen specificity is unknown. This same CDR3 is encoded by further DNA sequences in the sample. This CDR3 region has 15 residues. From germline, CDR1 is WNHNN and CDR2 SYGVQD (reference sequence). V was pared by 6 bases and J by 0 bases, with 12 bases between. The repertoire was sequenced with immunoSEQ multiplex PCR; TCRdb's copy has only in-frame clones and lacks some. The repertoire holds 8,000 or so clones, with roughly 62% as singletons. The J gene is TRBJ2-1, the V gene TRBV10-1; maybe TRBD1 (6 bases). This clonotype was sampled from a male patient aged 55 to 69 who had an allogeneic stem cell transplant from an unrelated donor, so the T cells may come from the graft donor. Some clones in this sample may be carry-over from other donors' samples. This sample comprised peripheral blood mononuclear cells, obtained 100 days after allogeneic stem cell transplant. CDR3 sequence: CASSRQGSSYNEQFF. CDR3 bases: TGCGCCAGCAGCCGGCAGGGGAGCTCCTACAATGAGCAGTTCTTC.